This entry features one T cell receptor (beta chain) sequence. This record comes from a study of T cell changes during pregnancy in multiple sclerosis. Assay: immunoSEQ multiplex PCR; the TCRdb copy retains only in-frame clones and omits some. The sample lists roughly 100,000 clones, about nine tenths seen once, with more than 1.5% in the top ten. CDR1 SGHTA and CDR2 FQGTGA come from the germline V gene. J lost 7 bases, V lost 5 bases, and 6 bases had no gene match. The CDR3 sequence is 13 residues long. The chain combines TRBV7-3 with TRBJ2-7, with 9 bases identical to TRBD1. This sample comprised peripheral blood, obtained after pregnancy. This receptor was taken from a female donor in good health, enrolled as a control in a pregnancy study. CDR3 in DNA: TGTGCCAGCAGCAGGGGACAGGGTAGGGAGCAGTACTTC. This translates into CASSRGQGREQYF.